The 2 T cell receptor beta chains listed next were all sequenced from one sample in a study of vaccination effects on CD4 cells after COVID-19. The data were produced by immunoSEQ multiplex PCR, yet TCRdb's version contains in-frame clones alone and is incomplete. Counted here are about 28,000 clones, approximately 72% occurring once; the ten biggest clones make up about 32%. The antigens of these receptors remain unknown. Sequencing was preceded by expansion of antigen-specific CD4+ T cells with viral peptide pools in the ViraFEST assay. The authors isolated CD4+ T cells after less than eleven days of culture. Testing of the vaccine recipients showed negative nucleocapsid antibodies and no prior SARS-CoV-2 infection. The sample was CD4+ T cells from PBMCs cultured with SARS-CoV-2 spike peptides, taken before COVID-19 vaccination. These receptors came from a human donor who received a COVID-19 vaccine.

The rearrangement uses TRBV30 and TRBJ2-7; no firm D call. V lost 4 bases to trimming and J lost 4 bases, with 14 bases between them. The CDR3 runs to 13 residues. CDR1 and CDR2 from the germline V gene are GTSNPN and SVGIG (reference sequence). For the CDR3, the DNA is TGTGCCTGGACACCGGGCCCCACATACGAGCAGTACTTC. This translates into CAWTPGPTYEQYF.

The table lists this clone with a few counts. CDR3 sequence reads: CASTPVNSYEQYF. In DNA, the CDR3 is TGCGCCAGCACCCCTGTCAATTCCTACGAGCAGTACTTC. J is TRBJ2-7 and V is TRBV5-1, with no clear D. Germline V gene lookup returns CDR1 SGHRS and CDR2 YFSETQ. V gave up 6 bases and J gave up 1 base, with 11 bases separating them. This CDR3 spans 13 amino acids. Supplemented by reference TRBV5-1 and TRBJ2-7, the full variable domain reads KAGVTQTPRYLIKTRGQQVTLSCSPISGHRSVSWYQQTPGQGLQFLFEYFSETQRNKGNFPGRFSGRQFSNSRSEMNVSTLELGDSALYLCASTPVNSYEQYFGPGTRLTVT.